This T cell receptor beta chain emerged from a study of shared clonotypes between healthy human individuals. TCRdb's table, derived via immunoSEQ multiplex PCR, lists solely in-frame clones and lacks some. Of roughly 450,000 clones in the sample, 60% to 85% were seen once. The source is a woman between 40 and 55 years old in good health. Some clones in this sample may be carry-over from other donors' samples. The sequencing input was PBMCs.

The CDR3 DNA is TGTGCCAGCAGACGTGGGGGACAGGGGACGGGGGAGCAGTACTTC. This sequence encodes CASRRGGQGTGEQYF. The chain recombines TRBV6-5 with TRBJ2-7, with 10 bases that match TRBD1. The CDR3 extends over 15 amino acids. V trimming: 6 bases; J trimming: 7 bases; junction bases outside the gene matches: 12. Germline loops: CDR1 MNHEY, CDR2 SVGAGI.